These T cell receptor beta chains were read from a single sample in a study of cytomegalovirus exposure and HLA in healthy donors. The protocol was immunoSEQ multiplex PCR, while the TCRdb copy is restricted to in-frame clones and leaves out a portion. This table holds tens of thousands of clones, 70% to 85% found once. The sequencing input was PBMCs. Receptor source: a man aged 30 to 45 in good health and CMV-seronegative. Both conserved end residues are part of each CDR3. A D gene is named only where the DNA matches it firmly. Rows give clone size only sometimes, using once, few, many, or a class for an expanded clone.

- TRBJ2-7 TRBV12-2 - CASRLPGHPYEQYF TGTGCAAGTCGCCTACCGGGACACCCCTACGAGCAGTACTTC
- TRBJ1-1 TRBV19 - CASSRAWEAFF TGTGCCAGTAGTAGAGCGTGGGAGGCTTTCTTT
few TRBJ1-1 TRBV9 TRBD1 CASSVGGTGEAFF TGTGCCAGCAGCGTAGGGGGGACAGGGGAAGCTTTCTTT
- TRBJ2-1 TRBV6-6 TRBD1 CASSYVGQGTSEQFF TGTGCCAGCAGTTACGTAGGACAGGGGACGAGTGAGCAGTTCTTC
- TRBJ1-5 TRBV7-6 TRBD1 CASSLGEGQRNQPQHF TGTGCCAGCAGCTTAGGAGAGGGACAGCGCAATCAGCCCCAGCATTTT
- TRBJ2-2 TRBV19 - CASSIDVLLATLTGELFF TGTGCCAGTAGTATAGATGTTCTGCTAGCAACATTAACCGGGGAGCTGTTTTTT
- TRBJ1-1 TRBV27 - CASSLGGAGARGTEAFF TGTGCCAGCAGTTTAGGGGGGGCAGGGGCGCGGGGCACTGAAGCTTTCTTT
once TRBJ1-2 TRBV7-9 - CASSRRQEANYGYTF TGTGCCAGCAGTCGACGACAGGAAGCTAACTATGGCTACACCTTC
- TRBJ2-1 TRBV1 - CTSSQASEQFF TGCACCAGCAGCCAAGCGAGTGAGCAGTTCTTC
- TRBJ1-5 TRBV2 - CASSSTGYQPQHF TGTGCCAGCAGCAGCACAGGGTATCAGCCCCAGCATTTT
- TRBJ2-7 TRBV5-1 TRBD1 CASSLVGGTGGYEQYF TGCGCCAGCAGCTTGGTGGGTGGGACAGGGGGCTACGAGCAGTACTTC
- TRBJ2-3 TRBV7-2 - CASSRTGSTDTQYF TGTGCCAGCAGCAGGACGGGAAGCACAGATACGCAGTATTTT
- TRBJ2-2 TRBV14 - CASSQDPNTGELFF TGTGCCAGCAGCCAAGATCCTAACACCGGGGAGCTGTTTTTT
- TRBJ2-1 TRBV10-3 TRBD2 CAISERYYSSGRSSYNEQFF TGTGCCATCAGTGAGAGGTACTACTCTAGCGGGAGGAGCTCCTACAATGAGCAGTTCTTC
- TRBJ2-7 TRBV7-8 - CASSLAQGQGTYEQYF TGTGCCAGCAGCTTAGCGCAGGGGCAGGGAACCTACGAGCAGTACTTC
- TRBJ2-2 TRBV5-1 TRBD2 CASSPSGLAGTGELFF TGCGCCAGCAGCCCCTCGGGACTAGCGGGCACCGGGGAGCTGTTTTTT
once TRBJ2-3 TRBV7-9 - CASSLGGDTDTQYF TGTGCCAGCAGCTTAGGGGGGGACACAGATACGCAGTATTTT
few TRBJ2-3 TRBV9 - CASSVGRAMGTDTQYF TGTGCCAGCAGCGTAGGCAGGGCAATGGGAACAGATACGCAGTATTTT
- TRBJ2-2 TRBV11-3 - CASSRATGAGELFF TGTGCCAGCAGCCGGGCTACGGGAGCCGGGGAGCTGTTTTTT
- TRBJ2-2 TRBV7-2 TRBD1 CASSWDRDRGIGTGELFF TGTGCCAGCAGCTGGGACAGGGACAGGGGAATTGGAACCGGGGAGCTGTTTTTT
- TRBJ1-1 TRBV28 - CASSELKGGGTEAFF TGTGCCAGCAGTGAACTCAAGGGGGGGGGAACTGAAGCTTTCTTT
- TRBJ1-5 TRBV30 - CAWRGRRGGEVQPQHF TGTGCCTGGAGGGGCCGGAGGGGGGGCGAAGTTCAGCCCCAGCATTTT
once TRBJ2-1 TRBV27 - CASSLSGVAYNEQFF TGTGCCAGCAGTTTATCAGGGGTCGCCTACAATGAGCAGTTCTTC
- TRBJ1-5 TRBV19 TRBD1 CASSTNQGAGQPQHF TGTGCCAGTAGTACAAATCAGGGGGCAGGTCAGCCCCAGCATTTT
- TRBJ2-2 TRBV2 - CASHSLLNTGELFF TGTGCCAGCCACTCCTTATTGAACACCGGGGAGCTGTTTTTT
- TRBJ2-2 TRBV29-1 - CSAQGSFTGELFF TGCAGCGCCCAGGGGTCGTTCACCGGGGAGCTGTTTTTT